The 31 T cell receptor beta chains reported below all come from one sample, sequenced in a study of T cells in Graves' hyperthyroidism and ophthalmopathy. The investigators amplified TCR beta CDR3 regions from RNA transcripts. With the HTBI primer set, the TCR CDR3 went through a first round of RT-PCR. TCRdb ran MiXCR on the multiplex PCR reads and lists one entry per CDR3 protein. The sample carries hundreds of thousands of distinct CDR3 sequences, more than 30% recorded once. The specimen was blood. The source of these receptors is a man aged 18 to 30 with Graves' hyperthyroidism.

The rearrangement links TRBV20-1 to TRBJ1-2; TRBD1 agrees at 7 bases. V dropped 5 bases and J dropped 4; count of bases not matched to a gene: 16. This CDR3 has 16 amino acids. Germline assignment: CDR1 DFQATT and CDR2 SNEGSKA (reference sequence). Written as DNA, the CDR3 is TGCAGTGCTCGAACCACCTGGGACAGCTTCTTCTATGGCTACACCTTC. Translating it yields CSARTTWDSFFYGYTF.

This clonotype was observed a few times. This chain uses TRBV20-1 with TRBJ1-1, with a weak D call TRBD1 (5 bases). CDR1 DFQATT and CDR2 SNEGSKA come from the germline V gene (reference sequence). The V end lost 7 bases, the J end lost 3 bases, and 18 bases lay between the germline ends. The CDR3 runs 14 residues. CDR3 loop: CSGSRQLEDTEAFF. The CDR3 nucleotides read TGCAGTGGATCTAGACAGCTAGAGGACACTGAAGCTTTCTTT.

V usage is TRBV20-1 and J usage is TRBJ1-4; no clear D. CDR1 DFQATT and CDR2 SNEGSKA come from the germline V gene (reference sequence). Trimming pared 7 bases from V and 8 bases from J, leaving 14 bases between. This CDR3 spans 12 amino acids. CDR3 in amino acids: CSVSRGNEKLFF. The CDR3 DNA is TGCAGTGTTAGTAGAGGGAACGAAAAACTGTTTTTT.

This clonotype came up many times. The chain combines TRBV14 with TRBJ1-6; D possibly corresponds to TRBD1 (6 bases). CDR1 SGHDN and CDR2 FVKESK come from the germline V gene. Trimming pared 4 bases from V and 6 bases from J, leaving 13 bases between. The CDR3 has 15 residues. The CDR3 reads CASSRGQRGNSPLHF. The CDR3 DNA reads TGTGCCAGCAGCCGAGGACAGCGTGGTAATTCACCCCTCCACTTT.

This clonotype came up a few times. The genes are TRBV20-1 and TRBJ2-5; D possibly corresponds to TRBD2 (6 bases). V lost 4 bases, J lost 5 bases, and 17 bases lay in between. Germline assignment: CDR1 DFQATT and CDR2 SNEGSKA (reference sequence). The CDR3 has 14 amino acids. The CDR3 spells CSATKGGGRETQYF. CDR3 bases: TGCAGTGCTACTAAGGGTGGGGGGAGGGAGACCCAGTACTTC.

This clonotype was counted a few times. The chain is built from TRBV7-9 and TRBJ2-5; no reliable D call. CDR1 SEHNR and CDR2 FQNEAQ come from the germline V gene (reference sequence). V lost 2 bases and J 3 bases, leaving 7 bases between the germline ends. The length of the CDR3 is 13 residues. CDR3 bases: TGTGCCAGCAGCTTACCTCGGAAAGAGACCCAGTACTTC. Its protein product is CASSLPRKETQYF.

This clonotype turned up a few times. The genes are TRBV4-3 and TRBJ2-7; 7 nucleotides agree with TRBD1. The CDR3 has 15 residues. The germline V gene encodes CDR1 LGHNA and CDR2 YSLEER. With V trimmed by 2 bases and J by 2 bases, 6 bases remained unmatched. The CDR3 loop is CASSQFRDSAYEQYF. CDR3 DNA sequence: TGCGCCAGCAGCCAATTCCGGGACAGTGCCTACGAGCAGTACTTC.

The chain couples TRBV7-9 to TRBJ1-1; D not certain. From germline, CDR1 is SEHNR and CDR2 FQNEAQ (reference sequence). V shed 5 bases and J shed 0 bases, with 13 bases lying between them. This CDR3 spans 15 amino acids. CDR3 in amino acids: CASSQFEGLNTEAFF. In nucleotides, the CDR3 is TGTGCCAGCAGCCAATTTGAGGGTTTGAACACTGAAGCTTTCTTT.

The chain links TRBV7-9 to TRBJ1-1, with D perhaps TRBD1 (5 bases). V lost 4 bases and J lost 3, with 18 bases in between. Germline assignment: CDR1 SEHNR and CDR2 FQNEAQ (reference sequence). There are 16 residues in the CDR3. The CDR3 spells CASSSIRGGRDTEAFF. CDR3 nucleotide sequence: TGTGCCAGCAGCTCTATTCGGGGGGGGAGGGACACTGAAGCTTTCTTT.

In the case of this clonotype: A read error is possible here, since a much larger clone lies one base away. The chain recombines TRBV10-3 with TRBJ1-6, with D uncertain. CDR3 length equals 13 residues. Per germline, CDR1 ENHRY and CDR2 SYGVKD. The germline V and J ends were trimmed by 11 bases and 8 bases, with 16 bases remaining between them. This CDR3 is CAVKTQKDSPLHF. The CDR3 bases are TGTGCCGTCAAAACCCAAAAAGATTCACCCCTCCACTTT.

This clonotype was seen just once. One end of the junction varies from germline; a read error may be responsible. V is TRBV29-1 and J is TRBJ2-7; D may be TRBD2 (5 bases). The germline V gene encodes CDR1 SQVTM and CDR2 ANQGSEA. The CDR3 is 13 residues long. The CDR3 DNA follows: TGCAGCGTTGGACAAGTGAACACCGGGGAGCTGTACTTC. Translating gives CSVGQVNTGELYF.

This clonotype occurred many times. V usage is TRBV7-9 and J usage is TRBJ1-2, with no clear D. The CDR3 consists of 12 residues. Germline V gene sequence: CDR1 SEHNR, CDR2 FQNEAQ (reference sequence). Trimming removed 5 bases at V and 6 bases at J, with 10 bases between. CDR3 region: CASSPRADGYTF. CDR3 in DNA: TGTGCCAGCAGCCCCCGTGCGGATGGCTACACCTTC.

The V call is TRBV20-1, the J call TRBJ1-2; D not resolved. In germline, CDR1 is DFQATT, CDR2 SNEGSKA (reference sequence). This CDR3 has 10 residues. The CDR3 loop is CIPGNYGYTF. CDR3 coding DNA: TGCATCCCGGGAAACTATGGCTACACCTTC.

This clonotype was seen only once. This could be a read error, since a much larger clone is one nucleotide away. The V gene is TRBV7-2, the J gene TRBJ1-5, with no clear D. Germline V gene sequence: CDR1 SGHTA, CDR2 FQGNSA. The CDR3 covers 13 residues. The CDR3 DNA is TGCGCCAGCAGCCAAGATGGTGCGCAGCCCCAGCATTTT. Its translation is CASSQDGAQPQHF.

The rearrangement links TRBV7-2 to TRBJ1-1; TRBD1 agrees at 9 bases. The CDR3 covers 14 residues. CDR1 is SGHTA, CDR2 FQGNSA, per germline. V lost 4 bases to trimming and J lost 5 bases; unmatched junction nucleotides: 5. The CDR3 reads CASSWDRVKTEAFF. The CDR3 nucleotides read TGTGCCAGCAGCTGGGACAGGGTTAAAACTGAAGCTTTCTTT.

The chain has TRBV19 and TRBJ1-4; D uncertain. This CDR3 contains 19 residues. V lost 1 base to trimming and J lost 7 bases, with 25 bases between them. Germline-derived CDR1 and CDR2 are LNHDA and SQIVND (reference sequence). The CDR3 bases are TGTGCCAGTAGTATAGTGACTAGCGGGAGGGCACCCGACCCTGAAAAACTGTTTTTT. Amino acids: CASSIVTSGRAPDPEKLFF. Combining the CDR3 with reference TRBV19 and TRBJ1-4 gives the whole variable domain DGGITQSPKYLFRKEGQNVTLSCEQNLNHDAMYWYRQDPGQGLRLIYYSQIVNDFQKGDIAEGYSVSREKKESFPLTVTSAQKNPTAFYLCASSIVTSGRAPDPEKLFFGSGTQLSVL.

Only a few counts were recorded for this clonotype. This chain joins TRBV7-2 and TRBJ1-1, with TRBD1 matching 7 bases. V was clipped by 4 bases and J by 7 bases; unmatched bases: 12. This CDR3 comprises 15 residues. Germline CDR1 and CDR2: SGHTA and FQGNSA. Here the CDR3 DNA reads TGTGCCAGCAGCTATCAGGGGGACCCGAACCGTGAAGCTTTCTTT. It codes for CASSYQGDPNREAFF.

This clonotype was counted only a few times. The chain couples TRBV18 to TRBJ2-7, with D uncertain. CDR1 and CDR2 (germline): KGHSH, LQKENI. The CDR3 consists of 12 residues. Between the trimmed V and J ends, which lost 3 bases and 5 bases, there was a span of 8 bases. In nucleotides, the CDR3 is TGTGCCAGCTCACCCCTGGGCAACGAGCAGTACTTC. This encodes CASSPLGNEQYF. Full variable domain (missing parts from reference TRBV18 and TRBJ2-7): NAGVMQNPRHLVRRRGQEARLRCSPMKGHSHVYWYRQLPEEGLKFMVYLQKENIIDESGMPKERFSAEFPKEGPSILRIQQVVRGDSAAYFCASSPLGNEQYFGPGTRLTVT.

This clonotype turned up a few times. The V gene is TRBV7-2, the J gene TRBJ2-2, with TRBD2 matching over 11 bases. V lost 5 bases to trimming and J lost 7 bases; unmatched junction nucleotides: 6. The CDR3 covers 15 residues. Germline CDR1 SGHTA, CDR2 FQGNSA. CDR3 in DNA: TGTGCCAGCAGCCCAACTAGCGGGAGAAACGGGGAGCTGTTTTTT. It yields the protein CASSPTSGRNGELFF. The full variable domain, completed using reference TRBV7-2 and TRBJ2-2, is GAGVSQSPSNKVTEKGKDVELRCDPISGHTALYWYRQSLGQGLEFLIYFQGNSAPDKSGLPSDRFSAERTGGSVSTLTIQRTQQEDSAVYLCASSPTSGRNGELFFGEGSRLTVL.

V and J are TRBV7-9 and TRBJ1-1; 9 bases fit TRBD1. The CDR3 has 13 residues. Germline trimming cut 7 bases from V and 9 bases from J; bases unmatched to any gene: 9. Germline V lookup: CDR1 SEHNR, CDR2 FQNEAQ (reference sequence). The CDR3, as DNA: TGTGCCAGCACCACCGACAGGGGGAATAAAGCTTTCTTT. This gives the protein CASTTDRGNKAFF.

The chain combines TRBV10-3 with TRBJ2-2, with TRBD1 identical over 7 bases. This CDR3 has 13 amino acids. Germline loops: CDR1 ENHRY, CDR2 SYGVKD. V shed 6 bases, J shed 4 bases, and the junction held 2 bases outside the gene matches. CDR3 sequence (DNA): TGTGCCATCAGGACAGGGCCCACCGGGGAGCTGTTTTTT. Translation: CAIRTGPTGELFF.

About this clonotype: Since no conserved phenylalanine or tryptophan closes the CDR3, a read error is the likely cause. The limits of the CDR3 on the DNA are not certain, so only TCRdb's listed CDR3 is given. This chain's CDR3 is CASSFIAT. V and J are TRBV7-2 and TRBJ2-5. The germline gives CDR1 SGHTA, CDR2 FQGNSA. The CDR3 region is 8 residues in length, termini included.

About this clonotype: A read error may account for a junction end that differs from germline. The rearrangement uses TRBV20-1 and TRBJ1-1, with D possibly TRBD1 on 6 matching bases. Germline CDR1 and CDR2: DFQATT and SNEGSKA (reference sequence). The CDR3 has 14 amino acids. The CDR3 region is CNARGGAQRTEAFF. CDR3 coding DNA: TGCAATGCTAGAGGGGGGGCGCAAAGGACTGAAGCTTTCTTT.

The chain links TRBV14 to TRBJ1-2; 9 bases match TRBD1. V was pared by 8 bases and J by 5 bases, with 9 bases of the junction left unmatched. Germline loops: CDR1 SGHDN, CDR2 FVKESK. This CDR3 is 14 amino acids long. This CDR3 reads CASGPTGGIYGYTF. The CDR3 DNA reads TGTGCCAGCGGACCGACAGGGGGAATATATGGCTACACCTTC.

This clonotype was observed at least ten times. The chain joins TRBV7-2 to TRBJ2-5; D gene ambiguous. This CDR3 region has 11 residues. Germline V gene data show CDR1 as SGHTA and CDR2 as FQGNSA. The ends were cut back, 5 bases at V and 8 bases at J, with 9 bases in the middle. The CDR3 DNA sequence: TGTGCCAGCAGCCAAGAAGGAACCCAGTACTTC. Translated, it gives CASSQEGTQYF.

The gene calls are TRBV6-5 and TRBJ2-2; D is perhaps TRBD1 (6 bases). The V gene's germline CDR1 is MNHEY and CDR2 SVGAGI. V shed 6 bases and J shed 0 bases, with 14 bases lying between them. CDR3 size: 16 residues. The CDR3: CASSRDKTANTGELFF. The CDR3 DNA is TGTGCCAGCAGCCGGGACAAAACAGCGAACACCGGGGAGCTGTTTTTT.

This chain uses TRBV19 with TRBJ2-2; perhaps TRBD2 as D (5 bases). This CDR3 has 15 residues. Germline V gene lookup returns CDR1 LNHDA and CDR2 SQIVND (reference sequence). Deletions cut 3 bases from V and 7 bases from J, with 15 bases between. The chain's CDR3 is CASSIPGLPFGELFF. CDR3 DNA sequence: TGTGCCAGTAGTATTCCAGGACTCCCTTTCGGGGAGCTGTTTTTT.

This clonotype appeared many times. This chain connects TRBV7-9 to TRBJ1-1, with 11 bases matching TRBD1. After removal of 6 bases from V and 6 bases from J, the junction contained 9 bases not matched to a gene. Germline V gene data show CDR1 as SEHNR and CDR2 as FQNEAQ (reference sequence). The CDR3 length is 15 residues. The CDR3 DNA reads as TGTGCCAGCAGACCTGCCAGGGACAGGGGGGCTGAAGCTTTCTTT. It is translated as CASRPARDRGAEAFF.

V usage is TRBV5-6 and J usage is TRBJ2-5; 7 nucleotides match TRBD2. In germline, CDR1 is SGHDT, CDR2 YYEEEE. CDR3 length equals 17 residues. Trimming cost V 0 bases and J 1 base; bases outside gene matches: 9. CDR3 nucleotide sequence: TGTGCCAGCAGCTTGGCCATTGGCAGGGAGGGCCAAGAGACCCAGTACTTC. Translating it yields CASSLAIGREGQETQYF. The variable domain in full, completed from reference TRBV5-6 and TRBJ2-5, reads DAGVTQSPTHLIKTRGQQVTLRCSPKSGHDTVSWYQQALGQGPQFIFQYYEEEERQRGNFPDRFSGHQFPNYSSELNVNALLLGDSALYLCASSLAIGREGQETQYFGPGTRLLVL.

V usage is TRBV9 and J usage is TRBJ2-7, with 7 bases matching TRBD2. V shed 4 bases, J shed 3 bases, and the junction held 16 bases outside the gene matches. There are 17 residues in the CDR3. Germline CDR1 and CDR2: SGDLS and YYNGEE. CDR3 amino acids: CASSPPGEGDEDYEQYF. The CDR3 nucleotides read TGTGCCAGCAGCCCTCCGGGGGAGGGAGATGAAGACTACGAGCAGTACTTC.

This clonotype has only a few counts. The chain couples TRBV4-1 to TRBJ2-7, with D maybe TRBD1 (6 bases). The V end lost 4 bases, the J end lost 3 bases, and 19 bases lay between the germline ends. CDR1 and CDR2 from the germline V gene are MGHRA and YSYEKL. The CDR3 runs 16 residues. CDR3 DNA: TGCGCCAGCAGCCCCCAACGGGACACCCTAATCTACGAGCAGTACTTC. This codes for CASSPQRDTLIYEQYF.